The text below deals with one TCR beta chain. Its antigen is currently unknown. The record originates from a study of cytomegalovirus exposure and HLA in healthy donors. The PCR was carried out with 60 Vbeta primers and 13 Jbeta primers. Libraries were prepared by immunoSEQ multiplex PCR; TCRdb keeps only in-frame clonotypes and omits some of them. The table has around 72,000 clones, around 78% seen once; the top ten hold about 6.5%. Study results and limitations: In a later analysis, the majority of CMV-associated beta chains seemingly showed HLA restriction. Productive rates of about 87% or about 30% were seen for most TCR beta V segments in an earlier analysis. HLA allele associations emerged for roughly 16,000 TCR beta sequences in a later analysis, at 0.05 false discovery rate.

CDR1 SGHNT and CDR2 YYREEE come from the germline V gene (reference sequence). The V and J ends lost 4 bases and 6 bases respectively, with 14 bases between them. There are 13 residues in the CDR3. Sequenced sample: PBMCs. The rearrangement uses TRBV5-4 and TRBJ2-7; D is possibly TRBD1 (5 bases). The TCR comes from a man between 45 and 60 years old in good health and CMV-seronegative. Written as DNA, the CDR3 is TGTGCCAGCAGCCTTAGGGGAATGCGCGAGCAGTACTTC. Translating gives CASSLRGMREQYF.